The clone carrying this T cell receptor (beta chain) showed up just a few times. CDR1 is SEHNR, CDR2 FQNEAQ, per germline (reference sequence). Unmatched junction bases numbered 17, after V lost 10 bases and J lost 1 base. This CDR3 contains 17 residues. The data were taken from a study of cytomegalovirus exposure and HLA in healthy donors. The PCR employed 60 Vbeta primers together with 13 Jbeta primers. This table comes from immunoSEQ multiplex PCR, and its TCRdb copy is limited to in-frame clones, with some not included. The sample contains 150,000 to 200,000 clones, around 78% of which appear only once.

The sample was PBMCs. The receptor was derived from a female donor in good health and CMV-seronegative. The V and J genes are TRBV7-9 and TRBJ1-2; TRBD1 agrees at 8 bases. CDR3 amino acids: CATPQGQGLSFNYGYTF. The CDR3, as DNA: TGTGCCACCCCCCAAGGACAGGGCCTATCCTTTAACTATGGCTACACCTTC.